This paragraph covers one T cell receptor beta chain sequence. The data derive from a study of blood T cell repertoires in COVID-19. The table came from immunoSEQ multiplex PCR; TCRdb's copy has only in-frame clones and leaves some out. The table shows about 300,000 clones, with nearly 90% occurring only once. The ends lost 2 bases at V and 1 base at J; junction bases unmatched: 3. Germline CDR1 SGHKS, CDR2 YYEKEE (reference sequence). The length of the CDR3 is 15 residues. V usage is TRBV5-5 and J usage is TRBJ1-3; the match to TRBD1 covers 7 bases. The sequence was obtained from a man aged 18 to 30 with active or convalescent COVID-19. The sample taken for sequencing was peripheral blood. CDR3 nucleotide sequence: TGTGCCAGCAGCTTTGGACAGGTGTCTGGAAACACCATATATTTT. Translating it yields CASSFGQVSGNTIYF.